The rows below give T cell receptor beta chains drawn from one sample of a study of regulatory T cells in long-lasting Graves disease. MiXCR was run by TCRdb on the multiplex PCR reads, yielding one entry per CDR3 protein. The data contain 400,000 or so distinct CDR3 sequences, less than 25% of them singletons. Sequencing was performed on peripheral blood mononuclear cells (PBMCs), taken when the disease was refractory, from a patient treated with antithyroid drugs. The source of these receptors is a female donor with Graves disease. Both conserved end residues are part of each CDR3. Each record gives: D gene, clone size, V gene, J gene, CDR3 protein, CDR3 DNA. D genes are given only for firm matches. Not every row has a clone size; where given, it reads once, few, many or a size class.

D gene: TRBD1
clone size: few
V gene: TRBV7-6
J gene: TRBJ2-7
CDR3 protein: CASSLGDRSEQYF
CDR3 DNA: TGTGCCAGCAGCTTAGGGGACAGAAGCGAGCAGTACTTC

D gene: -
clone size: few
V gene: TRBV4-1
J gene: TRBJ2-7
CDR3 protein: CASSASTGGGTYEQYF
CDR3 DNA: TGCGCCAGCAGCGCGAGTACAGGGGGAGGGACCTACGAGCAGTACTTC

D gene: TRBD1
clone size: -
V gene: TRBV4-2
J gene: TRBJ1-4
CDR3 protein: CASSQYQGGGDEKLFF
CDR3 DNA: TGTGCCAGCAGCCAGTACCAAGGAGGGGGCGATGAAAAACTGTTTTTT

D gene: -
clone size: few
V gene: TRBV7-2
J gene: TRBJ2-7
CDR3 protein: CASSLVPDSPYEQYF
CDR3 DNA: TGTGCCAGCAGCTTAGTTCCGGACAGCCCTTACGAGCAGTACTTC

D gene: TRBD2
clone size: many
V gene: TRBV6-9
J gene: TRBJ2-7
CDR3 protein: CASSYDAGVDYEQYF
CDR3 DNA: TGTGCCAGCAGTTACGACGCGGGAGTGGACTACGAGCAGTACTTC

D gene: TRBD1
clone size: -
V gene: TRBV12-3/TRBV12-4
J gene: TRBJ2-1
CDR3 protein: CASSPDRGVFNEQFF
CDR3 DNA: TGTGCCAGCAGCCCCGACAGGGGGGTCTTCAATGAGCAGTTCTTC

D gene: TRBD1
clone size: few
V gene: TRBV3-1
J gene: TRBJ2-4
CDR3 protein: CASSQETGKDRDIQYF
CDR3 DNA: TGTGCCAGCAGCCAAGAAACAGGGAAGGACAGGGACATTCAGTACTTC

D gene: -
clone size: -
V gene: TRBV19
J gene: TRBJ1-2
CDR3 protein: CASTAQSGYTF
CDR3 DNA: TGTGCCAGTACGGCACAGTCGGGCTACACCTTC

D gene: -
clone size: -
V gene: TRBV10-3
J gene: TRBJ1-2
CDR3 protein: CATRQSYGYTF
CDR3 DNA: TGTGCCACCCGACAGTCCTATGGCTACACCTTC

D gene: -
clone size: -
V gene: TRBV6-1
J gene: TRBJ1-2
CDR3 protein: CASSQTARGEGYTF
CDR3 DNA: TGTGCCAGCAGCCAAACAGCGAGGGGCGAGGGCTACACCTTC

D gene: -
clone size: -
V gene: TRBV2
J gene: TRBJ2-3
CDR3 protein: CASSAGGTSTDTQYF
CDR3 DNA: TGTGCCAGCAGTGCGGGCGGGACTAGCACAGATACGCAGTATTTT

D gene: TRBD2
clone size: many
V gene: TRBV20-1
J gene: TRBJ2-5
CDR3 protein: CSATRTSGTLQETQYF
CDR3 DNA: TGCAGTGCTACAAGAACTAGCGGGACCCTCCAAGAGACCCAGTACTTC

D gene: -
clone size: few
V gene: TRBV18
J gene: TRBJ2-5
CDR3 protein: CASSPIPPGLNQETQYF
CDR3 DNA: TGTGCCAGCTCACCAATCCCGCCAGGTCTCAACCAAGAGACCCAGTACTTC